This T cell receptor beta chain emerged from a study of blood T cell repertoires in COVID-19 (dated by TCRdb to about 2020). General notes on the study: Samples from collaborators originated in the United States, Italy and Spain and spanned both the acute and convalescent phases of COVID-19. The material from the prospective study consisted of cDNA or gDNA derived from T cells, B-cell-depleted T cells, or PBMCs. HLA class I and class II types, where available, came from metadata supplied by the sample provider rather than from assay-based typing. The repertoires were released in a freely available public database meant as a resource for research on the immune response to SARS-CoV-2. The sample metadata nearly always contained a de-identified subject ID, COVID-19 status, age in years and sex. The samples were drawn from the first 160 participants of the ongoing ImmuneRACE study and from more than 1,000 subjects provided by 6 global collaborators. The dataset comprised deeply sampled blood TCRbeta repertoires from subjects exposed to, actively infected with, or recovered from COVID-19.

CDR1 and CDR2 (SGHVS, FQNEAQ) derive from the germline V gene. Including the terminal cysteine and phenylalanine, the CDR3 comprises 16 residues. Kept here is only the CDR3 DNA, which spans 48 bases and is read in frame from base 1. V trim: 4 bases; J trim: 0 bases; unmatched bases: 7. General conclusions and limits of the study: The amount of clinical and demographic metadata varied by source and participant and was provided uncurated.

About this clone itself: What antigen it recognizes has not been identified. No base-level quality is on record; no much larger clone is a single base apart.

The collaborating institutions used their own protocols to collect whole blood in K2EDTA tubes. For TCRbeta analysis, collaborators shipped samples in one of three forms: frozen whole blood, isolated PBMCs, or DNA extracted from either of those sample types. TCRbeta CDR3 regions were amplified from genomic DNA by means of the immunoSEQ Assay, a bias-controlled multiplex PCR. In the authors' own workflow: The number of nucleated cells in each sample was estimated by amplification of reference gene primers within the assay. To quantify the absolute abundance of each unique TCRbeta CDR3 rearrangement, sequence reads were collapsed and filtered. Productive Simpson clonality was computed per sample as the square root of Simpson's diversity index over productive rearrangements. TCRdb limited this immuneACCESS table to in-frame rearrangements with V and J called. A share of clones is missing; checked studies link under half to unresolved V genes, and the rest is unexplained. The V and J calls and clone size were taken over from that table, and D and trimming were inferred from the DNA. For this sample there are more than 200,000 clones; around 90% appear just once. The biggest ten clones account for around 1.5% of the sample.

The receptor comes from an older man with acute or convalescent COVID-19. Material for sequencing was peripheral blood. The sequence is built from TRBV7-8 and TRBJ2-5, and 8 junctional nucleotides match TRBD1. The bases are TGTGCCAGCAGCTCACAGGGGGTCTCGTACCAAGAGACCCAGTACTTC. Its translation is CASSSQGVSYQETQYF.